The next 9 T cell receptor beta chains were all read from a single sample in a study of T cell responses to AZD1222 COVID-19 vaccine. Data came from immunoSEQ multiplex PCR; TCRdb stores just in-frame clones and leaves some out. The sample has about 56,000 clones, roughly 80% seen once. Sequenced here: peripheral blood, sampled 28 days after the second AZD1222 dose. Source of these receptors: an adult who received the AZD1222 COVID-19 vaccine.

V usage is TRBV5-6 and J usage is TRBJ1-5; D ambiguous. This CDR3 comprises 14 residues. In germline, CDR1 is SGHDT, CDR2 YYEEEE. The V end was cut by 0 bases, the J end by 7 bases, with 11 bases between. In DNA form, the CDR3 reads TGTGCCAGCAGCTTGGGGAGTTCAAGGCAGCCCCAGCATTTT. It codes for CASSLGSSRQPQHF.

V and J are TRBV27 and TRBJ2-7; 11 bases agree with TRBD2. The CDR3 covers 17 residues. The V gene's germline CDR1 is MNHEY and CDR2 SMNVEV (reference sequence). J gave up 1 base and V 5 bases, and 10 bases lay outside the gene matches. The CDR3 sequence: CASSTSISGRGSYEQYF. CDR3 nucleotide sequence: TGTGCCAGCAGTACCTCTATTAGCGGGAGGGGATCCTACGAGCAGTACTTC.

The gene calls are TRBV7-8 and TRBJ2-3; 7 bases are shared with TRBD2. The germline gives CDR1 SGHVS, CDR2 FQNEAQ. The CDR3 extends over 13 amino acids. Unmatched junction bases numbered 1, after V lost 5 bases and J lost 2 bases. For the CDR3, the DNA is TGTGCCAGCAGCCGGGACTACACAGATACGCAGTATTTT. Translation gives CASSRDYTDTQYF.

The chain combines TRBV5-6 with TRBJ1-3; tentative D call: TRBD1 (5 bases). Trimming pared 3 bases from V and 4 bases from J, leaving 14 bases between. CDR3 size: 15 residues. In germline, CDR1 is SGHDT, CDR2 YYEEEE. The CDR3 loop reads CASSWWGPVGNTIYF. For the CDR3, the DNA is TGTGCCAGCAGCTGGTGGGGCCCGGTAGGAAACACCATATATTTT.

This sequence joins TRBV29-1 and TRBJ1-1, with D unresolved. This CDR3 region has 11 residues. V gave up 6 bases and J gave up 6 bases, with 11 bases separating them. Germline values: CDR1 SQVTM, CDR2 ANQGSEA. The CDR3 sequence is CSVVKGPEAFF. As DNA, the CDR3 is TGCAGCGTCGTCAAAGGGCCTGAAGCTTTCTTT.

This clone was seen more than once but under ten times. The rearrangement links TRBV30 to TRBJ2-3, with D unresolved. The CDR3 loop spans 12 amino acids. V was pared by 4 bases and J by 2 bases, with 7 bases between. The germline V gene encodes CDR1 GTSNPN and CDR2 SVGIG (reference sequence). This CDR3 is CAWILDTDTQYF. For the CDR3, the DNA is TGTGCCTGGATTTTGGACACAGATACGCAGTATTTT.

This clone was detected only once. The chain couples TRBV7-2 to TRBJ2-7; a possible D gene is TRBD2 (5 bases). CDR1 and CDR2 from the germline V gene are SGHTA and FQGNSA. CDR3 length: 16 residues. V lost 5 bases and J 6 bases, leaving 23 bases between the germline ends. The DNA of the CDR3 is TGTGCCAGCAGCACCCGAGGGCCCCCACCGCCGAGCGAGCAGTACTTC. Encoded protein: CASSTRGPPPPSEQYF.

This sequence joins TRBV4-1 and TRBJ1-2; TRBD1 is a possible D gene (6 bases). V lost 3 bases to trimming and J lost 0 bases, with 14 bases between them. The CDR3 contains 16 residues. Germline CDR1 and CDR2: MGHRA and YSYEKL. DNA of the CDR3: TGCGCCAGCAGCCATAACAGGGCAAGAGCTAACTATGGCTACACCTTC. It translates to CASSHNRARANYGYTF.

The chain employs TRBV6-5 and TRBJ2-2; D uncertain. The CDR3 loop spans 14 amino acids. Germline V gene data show CDR1 as MNHEY and CDR2 as SVGAGI. The ends were cut back, 4 bases at V and 4 bases at J, with 10 bases in the middle. The CDR3 DNA is TGTGCCAGCAGTTCCCGGGTTAGCACCGGGGAGCTGTTTTTT. It is translated as CASSSRVSTGELFF.